The T cell receptor (beta chain) under discussion was sequenced for a study of control samples from healthy donors and cancer patients. The assay was immunoSEQ multiplex PCR, and TCRdb's table has in-frame clones only and misses some. The sample yields more than 65,000 clones, approximately 90% seen once. CDR3 size: 17 residues. Germline V gene sequence: CDR1 WNHNN, CDR2 SYGVQD (reference sequence). V was pared by 0 bases and J by 0 bases, with 9 bases between. The TCR sequence derives from a woman aged 55 to 70 with head and neck cancer. The chain joins TRBV10-1 to TRBJ2-6; D not resolved. Material for sequencing was PBMCs. The CDR3 region has the DNA TGCGCCAGCAGTGAGTCGCTAAGAAGCTCTGGGGCCAACGTCCTGACTTTC. This codes for CASSESLRSSGANVLTF.